A single sample gave rise to the 31 T cell receptor beta chains below, sequenced in a study of cytomegalovirus exposure and HLA in healthy donors. In the PCR, 60 Vbeta and 13 Jbeta primers were used. Method: immunoSEQ multiplex PCR; TCRdb's copy keeps in-frame clones and lacks some. The sample includes approximately 190,000 clones, 82% seen only once; the top ten take about 0.84%. What was sequenced was PBMCs. These receptor sequences come from a woman between 18 and 29 years old in good health and CMV-seronegative.

The V call is TRBV11-3, the J call TRBJ1-1, with D unresolved. The germline V gene has CDR1 SGHNT and CDR2 YENEEA. V lost 3 bases, J lost 4 bases, and 12 bases lay in between. CDR3 size: 14 residues. CDR3 DNA sequence: TGTGCCAGCAGCTTTAAGGGAGCCAGCACTGAAGCTTTCTTT. Translation: CASSFKGASTEAFF.

The J gene is TRBJ1-1, the V gene TRBV2, with TRBD1 as a possible D gene (5 bases). V lost 7 bases to trimming and J lost 0 bases, with 12 bases between them. This CDR3 region has 14 residues. Per germline, CDR1 SNHLY and CDR2 FYNNEI. CDR3 loop: CASMQTALNTEAFF. CDR3 in DNA: TGTGCCAGCATGCAGACAGCCCTGAACACTGAAGCTTTCTTT.

The chain couples TRBV27 to TRBJ1-2; a weak D match, TRBD1 (5 bases). Germline CDR1 is MNHEY and CDR2 is SMNVEV (reference sequence). V shed 5 bases and J shed 8 bases, with 15 bases lying between them. The CDR3 has 13 amino acids. CDR3 in amino acids: CASSPDSVQGYTF. In DNA, the CDR3 is TGTGCCAGCAGTCCAGACAGTGTACAAGGCTACACCTTC.

This clone was counted between two and nine times. This chain connects TRBV7-8 to TRBJ1-2, with D possibly TRBD1 on 6 matching bases. The germline gives CDR1 SGHVS, CDR2 FQNEAQ. The CDR3 is made up of 13 amino acids. Trimming pared 5 bases from V and 7 bases from J, leaving 14 bases between. CDR3 DNA sequence: TGTGCCAGCAGCGCAATACAGGGCTCTGGCTACACCTTC. Translating gives CASSAIQGSGYTF.

This clone was found a few times. The V and J genes are TRBV25-1 and TRBJ2-5; D ambiguous. V lost 6 bases to trimming and J lost 2 bases, with 4 bases between them. The CDR3 is 11 amino acids. Germline V gene sequence: CDR1 MGHDK, CDR2 SYGVNS. The CDR3 sequence is CASSLQETQYF. CDR3 DNA sequence: TGTGCCAGCAGCTTACAAGAGACCCAGTACTTC.

V is TRBV4-2 and J is TRBJ2-3; 10 bases line up with TRBD2. V was clipped by 3 bases and J by 6 bases; unmatched bases: 12. This CDR3 region has 17 residues. CDR1 is LGHNA and CDR2 is YNFKEQ in the germline V gene. CDR3 residues: CASSQEPSGSLPDTQYF. The CDR3 DNA is TGTGCCAGCAGCCAGGAGCCTAGCGGGAGTTTGCCGGATACGCAGTATTTT.

The chain recombines TRBV6-5 with TRBJ1-2; TRBD1 agrees at 8 bases. Germline V gene sequence: CDR1 MNHEY, CDR2 SVGAGI. V gave up 4 bases and J gave up 2 bases; unmatched junction bases: 3. CDR3 length equals 14 residues. The CDR3 spells CASSSHRGNYGYTF. In nucleotides, the CDR3 is TGTGCCAGCAGTTCCCACAGGGGGAACTATGGCTACACCTTC.

This rearrangement joins TRBV10-3 to TRBJ2-3, with 11 bases that match TRBD2. The CDR3 covers 15 residues. From germline, CDR1 is ENHRY and CDR2 SYGVKD. J was trimmed by 6 bases and V by 6 bases; bases with no gene match: 8. The CDR3 protein is CAIRGTSGGSDTQYF. CDR3 bases: TGTGCCATCAGGGGAACTAGCGGGGGTTCGGATACGCAGTATTTT.

J is TRBJ2-1 and V is TRBV2; tentatively, D is TRBD1 (6 bases). Trimming removed 4 bases at V and 6 bases at J, with 13 bases between. There are 14 residues in the CDR3. Germline V lookup: CDR1 SNHLY, CDR2 FYNNEI. CDR3 in DNA: TGTGCCAGCAGTGGGGGGCGGCGTCTCAATGAGCAGTTCTTC. Its translation: CASSGGRRLNEQFF.

This chain uses TRBV9 with TRBJ2-5; a possible D gene is TRBD2 (6 bases). This CDR3 has 15 residues. Germline V lookup: CDR1 SGDLS, CDR2 YYNGEE. Trimming took 0 bases from V and 0 from J, leaving 9 bases between them. In nucleotides, the CDR3 is TGTGCCAGCAGCGTAGGCGGGGTCTACCAAGAGACCCAGTACTTC. Translated: CASSVGGVYQETQYF.

CDR3 amino acids: CASSFGTSGSTDTQYF. CDR3 coding DNA: TGTGCCAGCAGCTTCGGGACTAGCGGAAGCACAGATACGCAGTATTTT. This rearrangement joins TRBV7-2 to TRBJ2-3; 11 positions agree with TRBD2. Trimming took 3 bases from V and 0 from J; bases not matched to a gene: 2. Germline lookup yields CDR1 SGHTA and CDR2 FQGNSA. The CDR3 runs 16 residues.

This chain uses TRBV7-6 with TRBJ1-6, with 8 bases fitting TRBD1. CDR1 and CDR2 (germline): SGHVS, FNYEAQ. The ends lost 5 bases at V and 9 bases at J; junction bases unmatched: 12. This CDR3 contains 16 residues. CDR3 loop: CASSEKTGAMGSPLHF. The CDR3 DNA reads as TGTGCCAGCAGCGAAAAGACAGGGGCGATGGGTTCACCCCTCCACTTT.

The rearrangement joins TRBV27 to TRBJ1-3; D is possibly TRBD1 (5 bases). The CDR3 contains 16 residues. Trimming took 5 bases from V and 0 from J, leaving 14 bases between them. The germline V gene has CDR1 MNHEY and CDR2 SMNVEV (reference sequence). The CDR3 DNA reads as TGTGCCAGCAGTGATCAGGGTTTTGGCTCTGGAAACACCATATATTTT. It is translated as CASSDQGFGSGNTIYF.

This chain joins TRBV7-7 and TRBJ2-1; D unclear. The germline CDR1 and CDR2 sequences are SSHAT and FNYEAQ (reference sequence). V lost 3 bases and J lost 3, with 9 bases in between. This CDR3 is built from 14 residues. The CDR3 here is CASSFSPDYNEQFF. The CDR3, as DNA: TGTGCCAGCAGCTTTAGCCCTGACTACAATGAGCAGTTCTTC. The full variable domain, its missing parts supplied by reference TRBV7-7 and TRBJ2-1, is GAGVSQSPRYKVTKRGQDVTLRCDPISSHATLYWYQQALGQGPEFLTYFNYEAQPDKSGLPSDRFSAERPEGSISTLTIQRTEQRDSAMYRCASSFSPDYNEQFFGPGTRLTVL.

The chain has TRBV11-3 and TRBJ2-1; D might be TRBD2 (6 bases). The CDR3 sequence is 16 residues long. Trimming took 5 bases from V and 0 from J, leaving 14 bases between them. In germline, CDR1 is SGHNT, CDR2 YENEEA. CDR3 DNA sequence: TGTGCCAGCAGCCCTCTCGACGGGAGCTCCTACAATGAGCAGTTCTTC. It encodes CASSPLDGSSYNEQFF.

The chain joins TRBV9 to TRBJ2-5, with 7 positions matching TRBD2. V dropped 0 bases and J dropped 4; count of bases not matched to a gene: 9. The V gene's germline CDR1 is SGDLS and CDR2 YYNGEE. The CDR3 contains 16 residues. CDR3 sequence (DNA): TGTGCCAGCAGCGTAGTCGAGGGAGGGCCTTTAGAGACCCAGTACTTC. This codes for CASSVVEGGPLETQYF.

V usage is TRBV6-1 and J usage is TRBJ2-7; D might be TRBD1 (5 bases). The V gene's germline CDR1 is MNHNS and CDR2 SASEGT. The V and J ends lost 4 bases and 4 bases respectively, with 17 bases between them. The length of the CDR3 is 15 residues. CDR3 amino acids: CASSGGPATIYEQYF. CDR3 nucleotide sequence: TGTGCCAGCAGTGGGGGCCCGGCGACAATATACGAGCAGTACTTC.

V is TRBV6-5 and J is TRBJ2-7; 8 bases match TRBD2. This CDR3 spans 15 amino acids. Trimming removed 0 bases from V and 4 bases from J; junction bases left unmatched: 5. Germline assignment: CDR1 MNHEY and CDR2 SVGAGI. Here the CDR3 reads CASSYSPGLEYEQYF. CDR3 DNA sequence: TGTGCCAGCAGTTACTCCCCGGGACTAGAATACGAGCAGTACTTC.

The V call is TRBV6-4, the J call TRBJ2-1; 7 positions match TRBD1. V shed 4 bases, J shed 9 bases, and the junction held 12 bases outside the gene matches. This CDR3 contains 15 residues. CDR1 and CDR2 (germline): MRHNA, SNTAGT. Written as DNA, the CDR3 is TGTGCCAGCAGTGTCACCCAACAGGGGTGGGGTGAGCAGTTCTTC. Its translation is CASSVTQQGWGEQFF.

This clone appeared a single time. V gene TRBV29-1 combines with J gene TRBJ2-5; TRBD1 is a possible D gene (5 bases). The CDR3 is 12 amino acids. Trimming stripped 5 bases from V and 4 bases from J, with 11 bases between. Germline CDR1 and CDR2: SQVTM and ANQGSEA. As DNA, the CDR3 is TGCAGCGTTCTCGGACAACGAGAGACCCAGTACTTC. Translated: CSVLGQRETQYF.

The chain's CDR3 is CASSPIGGSNQPQHF. DNA of the CDR3: TGTGCCAGCAGTCCCATAGGGGGTTCCAATCAGCCCCAGCATTTT. V gene TRBV28 combines with J gene TRBJ1-5; possible D gene TRBD1, 6 bases. The CDR3 spans 15 residues. Germline V gene data show CDR1 as MDHEN and CDR2 as SYDVKM. V shed 5 bases and J shed 3 bases, with 14 bases lying between them.

The rearrangement uses TRBV12-2 and TRBJ1-5; TRBD1 was called by the table and not checked on the DNA. TRBV12-2 is a documented pseudogene. This CDR3 contains 16 residues. The CDR3 nucleotides are TGTGCAAGTCGCTTAGGTGGCTTGACAGGAGATCAGCCCCAGCATTTT. It codes for CASRLGGLTGDQPQHF.

The DNA for the CDR3 is TGTGCCAGCAGTCTAGCGGGGGAGATCTCAGATACGCAGTATTTT. Amino acid sequence: CASSLAGEISDTQYF. The chain uses TRBV6-5 and TRBJ2-3; 10 nucleotides align to TRBD2. The CDR3 runs 15 residues. J was trimmed by 4 bases and V by 5 bases; bases with no gene match: 6. Germline V gene data show CDR1 as MNHEY and CDR2 as SVGAGI.

The chain couples TRBV28 to TRBJ1-2; perhaps TRBD1 as D (6 bases). V was cut by 5 bases and J by 8 bases, with 15 bases left in between. This CDR3 contains 13 residues. Germline V gene sequence: CDR1 MDHEN, CDR2 SYDVKM. Written as DNA, the CDR3 is TGTGCCAGCAGTGGGGGACAAAACGACGGCTACACCTTC. Amino acid sequence: CASSGGQNDGYTF.

This clone has more than one count but fewer than ten. The rearrangement joins TRBV28 to TRBJ2-7; TRBD1 aligns across 8 bases. V was pared by 4 bases and J by 7 bases, with 9 bases of the junction left unmatched. CDR3 size: 14 residues. Germline CDR1 reads MDHEN; CDR2 reads SYDVKM. DNA of the CDR3: TGTGCCAGCAGTTATCAGGGGGCGAGGTCTGAGCAGTACTTC. Its protein is CASSYQGARSEQYF.

The genes are TRBV13 and TRBJ2-1; TRBD2 aligns across 12 bases. V trimming: 5 bases; J trimming: 7 bases; junction bases outside the gene matches: 6. Germline CDR1 and CDR2: PRHDT and FYEKMQ (reference sequence). The CDR3 loop spans 15 amino acids. The CDR3 sequence is CASSQRLAGANEQFF. The CDR3 nucleotides are TGTGCCAGCAGCCAAAGACTAGCGGGAGCAAATGAGCAGTTCTTC.

The chain employs TRBV27 and TRBJ2-7; a possible D gene is TRBD1 (5 bases). The V and J ends lost 10 bases and 0 bases respectively, with 16 bases between them. Germline V lookup: CDR1 MNHEY, CDR2 SMNVEV (reference sequence). This CDR3 has 14 residues. In DNA, the CDR3 is TGTGCCACCAGCCCAGGGTCTCCCTCCTACGAGCAGTACTTC. It yields the protein CATSPGSPSYEQYF.

The gene calls are TRBV6-6 and TRBJ1-1; D remains ambiguous. Between the trimmed V and J ends, which lost 6 bases and 1 base, there was a span of 6 bases. The V gene's germline CDR1 is MNHNY and CDR2 SVGAGI (reference sequence). The CDR3 contains 12 residues. The CDR3 reads CASRVENTEAFF. The CDR3 DNA reads as TGTGCCAGCAGAGTAGAGAACACTGAAGCTTTCTTT.

The rearrangement links TRBV4-1 to TRBJ1-1, with D unresolved. Between the trimmed V and J ends, which lost 0 bases and 5 bases, there was a span of 13 bases. CDR3 size: 15 residues. The germline CDR1 and CDR2 sequences are MGHRA and YSYEKL. The CDR3 spells CASSQDPEGRTEAFF. CDR3 nucleotides: TGCGCCAGCAGCCAAGATCCGGAGGGAAGGACTGAAGCTTTCTTT.

The chain combines TRBV14 with TRBJ2-5; 7 bases align to TRBD2. CDR1 is SGHDN, CDR2 FVKESK, per germline. J was trimmed by 4 bases and V by 9 bases; bases with no gene match: 11. This CDR3 spans 14 amino acids. The CDR3 here is CARVGGNLLETQYF. Written as DNA, the CDR3 is TGTGCCAGGGTGGGGGGGAACCTTTTAGAGACCCAGTACTTC.

The genes are TRBV28 and TRBJ1-2, with a weak D call TRBD1 (5 bases). Between the trimmed V and J ends, which lost 8 bases and 6 bases, there was a span of 16 bases. Germline V gene data show CDR1 as MDHEN and CDR2 as SYDVKM. CDR3 length equals 13 residues. CDR3 in DNA: TGTGCCAGCGACGGGGCGGGGAAGCATGGCTACACCTTC. Translation: CASDGAGKHGYTF.